Detailed here is one T cell receptor (beta chain). Trimming at V came to 4 bases and at J to 0 bases, leaving 5 bases not matched to a gene. The CDR3 covers 15 residues. Germline V gene data show CDR1 as GTSNPN and CDR2 as SVGIG (reference sequence). The data derive from a study of blood T cell repertoires in COVID-19. For the study at large: T cells, B-cell-depleted T cells, or PBMCs supplied cDNA or gDNA.

Authors' processing steps: Estimation of nucleated cell counts was performed using reference gene primer amplification. Clones were sequenced by immunoSEQ multiplex PCR, and TCRdb holds only the in-frame ones, with some missing. V, J and clone size derive from that table, while D and trimming were established from the DNA sequence. Of under 150,000 clones in the sample, approximately 91% were seen once. The receptor comes from a woman in her seventies who had recovered from COVID-19. The chain has TRBV30 and TRBJ2-1; 8 bases match TRBD1. Sequenced material: peripheral blood. CDR3 bases: TGTGCCTGGAACCGACAGGGGCCCTCCTACAATGAGCAGTTCTTC. Translated: CAWNRQGPSYNEQFF.